The TCR beta chain described here comes from a study of T cell responses to AZD1222 COVID-19 vaccine. Study results and limitations: Spike-specific TCR breadth rose after two AZD1222 doses, and depth rose as well. Possibly, clonal diversity was underestimated; donors were largely white British and included more females. Distributed over spike, vaccine-associated CD4 TCRs predominated at 160-218 and 743-854.

Sequencing was performed with immunoSEQ multiplex PCR; in TCRdb, only in-frame clones are kept and a portion is missing. The sample has about 48,000 clones, around 89% seen once. Analyses pooled second doses at about 4 or about 12 weeks. The CDR3 is 14 amino acids. V was cut by 3 bases and J by 0 bases, with 9 bases left in between. Germline V gene data show CDR1 as MDHEN and CDR2 as SYDVKM. As concerns this clone: Its specificity is not known.

Material: peripheral blood, obtained 28 days after the second AZD1222 dose. The V and J genes are TRBV28 and TRBJ2-7; D remains unclear. The origin of this receptor is an adult who received the AZD1222 COVID-19 vaccine. The CDR3 DNA sequence: TGTGCCAGCAGTTTTCTGGGGTCCTCCTACGAGCAGTACTTC. Its protein product is CASSFLGSSYEQYF.